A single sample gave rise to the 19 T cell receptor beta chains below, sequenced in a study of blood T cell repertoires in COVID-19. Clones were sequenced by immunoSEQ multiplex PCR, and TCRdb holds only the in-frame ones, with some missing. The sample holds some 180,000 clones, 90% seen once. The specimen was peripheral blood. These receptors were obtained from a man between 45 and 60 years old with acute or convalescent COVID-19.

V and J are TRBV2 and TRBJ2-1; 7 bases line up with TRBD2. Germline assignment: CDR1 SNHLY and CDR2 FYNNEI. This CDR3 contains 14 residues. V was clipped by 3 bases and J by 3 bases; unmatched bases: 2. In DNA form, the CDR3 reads TGTGCCAGCAGTGAGCGGGGGTTCTACAATGAGCAGTTCTTC. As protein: CASSERGFYNEQFF.

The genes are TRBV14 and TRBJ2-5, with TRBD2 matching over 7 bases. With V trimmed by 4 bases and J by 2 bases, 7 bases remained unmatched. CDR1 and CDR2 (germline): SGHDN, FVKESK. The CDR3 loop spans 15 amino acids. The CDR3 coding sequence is TGTGCCAGCAGCCCTTGGGCGGGGGTGCAAGAGACCCAGTACTTC. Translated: CASSPWAGVQETQYF.

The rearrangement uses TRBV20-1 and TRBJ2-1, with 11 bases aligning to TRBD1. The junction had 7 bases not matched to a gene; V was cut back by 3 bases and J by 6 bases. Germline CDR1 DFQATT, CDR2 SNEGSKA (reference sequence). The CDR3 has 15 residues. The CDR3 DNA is TGCAGTGCTAGTTTAGGGACAGGGGGTCTCAATGAGCAGTTCTTC. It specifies CSASLGTGGLNEQFF.

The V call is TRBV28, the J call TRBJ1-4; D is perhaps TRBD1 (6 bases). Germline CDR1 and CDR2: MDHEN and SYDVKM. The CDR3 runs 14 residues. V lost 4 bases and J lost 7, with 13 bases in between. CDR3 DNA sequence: TGTGCCAGCAGTTCTCGAACAGGGAGTGAAAAACTGTTTTTT. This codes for CASSSRTGSEKLFF.

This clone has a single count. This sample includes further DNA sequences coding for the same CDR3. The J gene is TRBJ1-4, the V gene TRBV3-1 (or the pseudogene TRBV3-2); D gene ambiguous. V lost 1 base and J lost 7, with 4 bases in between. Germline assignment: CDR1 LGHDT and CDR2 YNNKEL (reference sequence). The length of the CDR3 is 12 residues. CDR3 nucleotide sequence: TGTGCCAGCAGCCAAGCCGGTGAAAAACTGTTTTTT. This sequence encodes CASSQAGEKLFF.

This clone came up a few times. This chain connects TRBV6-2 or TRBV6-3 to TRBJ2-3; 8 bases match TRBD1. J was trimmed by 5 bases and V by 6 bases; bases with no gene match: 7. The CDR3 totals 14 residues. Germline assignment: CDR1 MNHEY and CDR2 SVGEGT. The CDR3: CASSQQGGGDTQYF. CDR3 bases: TGTGCCAGCAGCCAACAGGGGGGAGGAGATACGCAGTATTTT.

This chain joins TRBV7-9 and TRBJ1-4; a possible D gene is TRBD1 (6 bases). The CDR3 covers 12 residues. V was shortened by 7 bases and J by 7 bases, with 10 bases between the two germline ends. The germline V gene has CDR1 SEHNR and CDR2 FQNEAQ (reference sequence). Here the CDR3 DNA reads TGTGCCAGCAACAGGGATGGTGAAAAACTGTTTTTT. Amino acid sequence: CASNRDGEKLFF.

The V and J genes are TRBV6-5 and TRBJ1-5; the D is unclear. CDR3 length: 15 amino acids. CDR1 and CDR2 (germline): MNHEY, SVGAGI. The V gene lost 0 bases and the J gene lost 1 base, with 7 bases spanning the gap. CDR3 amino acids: CASSYSLRSNQPQHF. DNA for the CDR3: TGTGCCAGCAGTTACTCGCTGCGAAGCAATCAGCCCCAGCATTTT.

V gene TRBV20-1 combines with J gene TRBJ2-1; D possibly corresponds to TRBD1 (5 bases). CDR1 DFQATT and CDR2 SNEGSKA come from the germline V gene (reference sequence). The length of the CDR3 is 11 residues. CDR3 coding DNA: TGCCTAGGGGTTTCCTACAATGAGCAGTTCTTC. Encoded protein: CLGVSYNEQFF.

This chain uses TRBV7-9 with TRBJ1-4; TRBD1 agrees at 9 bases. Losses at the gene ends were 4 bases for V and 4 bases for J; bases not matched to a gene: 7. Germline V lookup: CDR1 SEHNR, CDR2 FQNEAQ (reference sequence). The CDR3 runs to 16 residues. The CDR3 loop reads CASSSGQTGGNEKLFF. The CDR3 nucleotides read TGTGCCAGCAGCTCCGGCCAGACAGGGGGTAATGAAAAACTGTTTTTT.

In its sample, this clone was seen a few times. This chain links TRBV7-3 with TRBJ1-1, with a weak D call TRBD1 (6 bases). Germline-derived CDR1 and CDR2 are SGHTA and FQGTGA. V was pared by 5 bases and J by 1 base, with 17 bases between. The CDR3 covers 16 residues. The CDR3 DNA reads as TGTGCCAGCAGCCCGGGGGGCCCGACAGGGAACACTGAAGCTTTCTTT. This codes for CASSPGGPTGNTEAFF.

In DNA form, the CDR3 reads TGTGCCAGTAGCGCGTTGATGGGGAGACGAGATGGCTACACCTTC. It codes for CASSALMGRRDGYTF. The rearrangement links TRBV19 to TRBJ1-2; D is undetermined. This CDR3 is built from 15 residues. From germline, CDR1 is LNHDA and CDR2 SQIVND (reference sequence). The V end was cut by 6 bases, the J end by 6 bases, with 20 bases between.

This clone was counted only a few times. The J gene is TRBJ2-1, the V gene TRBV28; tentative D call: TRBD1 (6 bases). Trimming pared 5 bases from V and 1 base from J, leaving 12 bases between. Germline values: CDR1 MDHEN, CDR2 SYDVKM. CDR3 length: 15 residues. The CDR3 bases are TGTGCCAGCAGTAATTCCGGGACATCCTACAATGAGCAGTTCTTC. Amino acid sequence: CASSNSGTSYNEQFF.

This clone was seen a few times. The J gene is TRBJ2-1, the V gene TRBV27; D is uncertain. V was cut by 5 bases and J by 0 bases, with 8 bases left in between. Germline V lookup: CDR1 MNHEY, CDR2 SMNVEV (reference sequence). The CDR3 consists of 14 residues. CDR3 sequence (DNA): TGTGCCAGCAGTCCTCTAAGCTCCTACAATGAGCAGTTCTTC. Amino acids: CASSPLSSYNEQFF.

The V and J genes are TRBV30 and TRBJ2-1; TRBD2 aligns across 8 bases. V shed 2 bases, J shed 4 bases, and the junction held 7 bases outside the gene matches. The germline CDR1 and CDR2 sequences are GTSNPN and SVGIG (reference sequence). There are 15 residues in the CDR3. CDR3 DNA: TGTGCCTGGAGTCCCCCGGGACTAGTTTACAATGAGCAGTTCTTC. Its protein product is CAWSPPGLVYNEQFF.

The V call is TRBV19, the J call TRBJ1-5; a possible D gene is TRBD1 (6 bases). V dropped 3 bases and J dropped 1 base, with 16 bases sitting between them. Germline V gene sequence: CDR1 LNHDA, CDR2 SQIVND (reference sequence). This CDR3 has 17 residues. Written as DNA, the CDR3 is TGTGCCAGTAGTATCTCCCTCCTGGACAGAAGCAATCAGCCCCAGCATTTT. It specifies CASSISLLDRSNQPQHF. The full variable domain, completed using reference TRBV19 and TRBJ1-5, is DGGITQSPKYLFRKEGQNVTLSCEQNLNHDAMYWYRQDPGQGLRLIYYSQIVNDFQKGDIAEGYSVSREKKESFPLTVTSAQKNPTAFYLCASSISLLDRSNQPQHFGDGTRLSIL.

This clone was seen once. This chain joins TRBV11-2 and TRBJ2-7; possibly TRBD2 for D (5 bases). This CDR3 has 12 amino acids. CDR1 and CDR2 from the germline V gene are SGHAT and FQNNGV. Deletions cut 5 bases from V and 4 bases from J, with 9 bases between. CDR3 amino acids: CASSVRDYEQYF. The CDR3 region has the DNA TGTGCCAGCAGCGTCCGGGATTACGAGCAGTACTTC.

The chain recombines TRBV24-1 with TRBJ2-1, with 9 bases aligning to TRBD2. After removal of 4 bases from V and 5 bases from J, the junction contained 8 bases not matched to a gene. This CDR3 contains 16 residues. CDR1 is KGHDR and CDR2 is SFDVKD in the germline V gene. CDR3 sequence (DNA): TGTGCCACCAGTGACACTTTAGCGGGAGACGACAATGAGCAGTTCTTC. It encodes CATSDTLAGDDNEQFF.

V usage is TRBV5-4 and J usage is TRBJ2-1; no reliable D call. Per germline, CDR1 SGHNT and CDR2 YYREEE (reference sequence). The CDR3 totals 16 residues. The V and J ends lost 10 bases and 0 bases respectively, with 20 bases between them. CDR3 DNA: TGTGCCGGCCCTTCGACGCGGCCGCACTCCTACAATGAGCAGTTCTTC. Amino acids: CAGPSTRPHSYNEQFF.